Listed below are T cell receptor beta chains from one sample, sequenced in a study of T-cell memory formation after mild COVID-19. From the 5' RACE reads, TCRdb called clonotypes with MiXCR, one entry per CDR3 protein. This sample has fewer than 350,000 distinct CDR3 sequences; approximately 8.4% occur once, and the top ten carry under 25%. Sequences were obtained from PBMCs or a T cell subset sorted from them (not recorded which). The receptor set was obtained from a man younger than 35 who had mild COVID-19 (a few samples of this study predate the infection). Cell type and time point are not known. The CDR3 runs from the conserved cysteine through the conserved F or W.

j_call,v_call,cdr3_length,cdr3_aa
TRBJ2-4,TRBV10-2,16,CASSDLGGLAKNIQYF
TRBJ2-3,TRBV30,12,CAWSLLGETQYF
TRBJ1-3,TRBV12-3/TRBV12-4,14,CATGRQDTGNTIYF
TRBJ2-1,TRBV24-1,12,CATSLTNNEQFF
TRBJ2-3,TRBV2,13,CASSYSGTDTQYF
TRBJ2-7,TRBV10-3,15,CAISESGQGAYEQYF
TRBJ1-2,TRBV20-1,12,CSARPNNYGYTF
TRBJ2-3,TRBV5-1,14,CASRGTGGADTQYF
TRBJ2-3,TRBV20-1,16,CSARPYLRESTDTQYF
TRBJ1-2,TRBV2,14,CASSGVSVVYGNTF
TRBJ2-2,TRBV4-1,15,CASSQPWGPTGELFF
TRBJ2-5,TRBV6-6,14,CASSPQGMKETQYF
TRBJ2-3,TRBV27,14,CASSWVPGGDTQYF
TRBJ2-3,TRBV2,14,CASSRGQNTDTQYF
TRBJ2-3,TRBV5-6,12,CASWRGTDTQYF
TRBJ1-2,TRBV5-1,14,CASSLDSQNYGYTF
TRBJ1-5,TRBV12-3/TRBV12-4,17,CASSLSGLFGTWQPQHF
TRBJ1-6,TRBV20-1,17,CSARASGGGKNNSPLHF
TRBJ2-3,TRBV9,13,CASSEVPGDTQYF
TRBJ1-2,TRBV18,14,CASSPSAPNYGYTF
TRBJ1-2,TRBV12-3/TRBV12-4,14,CASSFGTRGYGYTF
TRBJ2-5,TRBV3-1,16,CASSQGSPGREKTQYF
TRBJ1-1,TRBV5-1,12,CASSLDRVSAFF
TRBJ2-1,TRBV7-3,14,CASSLSPIGDEQFF
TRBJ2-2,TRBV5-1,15,CASSLVALNTGELFF
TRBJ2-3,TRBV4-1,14,CASSLRLAADTQYF
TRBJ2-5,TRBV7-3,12,CASTGEGETQYF
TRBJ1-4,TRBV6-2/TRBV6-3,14,CASIRDSTNEKLFF
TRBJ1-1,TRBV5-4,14,CASSPPGRVTEAFF
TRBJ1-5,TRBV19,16,CASSILGRGSDQPQHF
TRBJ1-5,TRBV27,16,CASSPPCEGMGQPQHF
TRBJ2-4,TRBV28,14,CASSFLGEENIQYF
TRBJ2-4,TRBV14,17,CASSRTELRLAKNIQYF
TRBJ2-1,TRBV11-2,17,CASSPNPSGGSYNEQFF
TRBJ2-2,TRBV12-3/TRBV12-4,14,CASSGTGTGGELFF
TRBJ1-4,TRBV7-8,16,CASSLGQGATNEKLFF
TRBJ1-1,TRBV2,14,CASSEALSVGRAFF
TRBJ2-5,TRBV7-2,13,CASSFTGFETQYF
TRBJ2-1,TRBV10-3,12,CAISVGFSEQFF
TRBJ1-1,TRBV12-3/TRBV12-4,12,CASREGQRAAFF
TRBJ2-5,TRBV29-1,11,CSAFTQETQYF
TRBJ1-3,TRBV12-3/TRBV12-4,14,CASTLQGAGNTIYF
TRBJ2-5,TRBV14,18,CASSQDPPGVAIVETQYF
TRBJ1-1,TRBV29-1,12,CSVVPGNTEAFF
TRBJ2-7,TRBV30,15,CAWGRGLADSYEQYF
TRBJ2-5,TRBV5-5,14,CASSFRGLGETQYF
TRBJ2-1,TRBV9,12,CASSVQDRGLFF
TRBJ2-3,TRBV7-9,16,CASTSGRLPYTDTQYF
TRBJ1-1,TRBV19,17,CASSPDRNAPAPAEAFF